Below, one TCR beta chain is given with its context. This sample was included in a study of blood T cell repertoires in COVID-19. Trimming took 5 bases from V and 6 from J, leaving 13 bases between them. This CDR3 region has 13 residues. The germline V gene has CDR1 MNHEY and CDR2 SMNVEV (reference sequence). Here immunoSEQ multiplex PCR was the method, and the copy in TCRdb shows in-frame clones only, minus some. The sample includes a few hundred thousand clones, approximately 75% of them seen just once. Participants were aged roughly 18 to 89 years from roughly 25 US areas. The sequenced sample was PBMCs or T cells enriched from blood (not recorded which). The receptor's source is a middle-aged man who had recovered from COVID-19. The chain uses TRBV27 and TRBJ1-2; D call uncertain. CDR3 protein: CASSQTLYHGYTF. The CDR3 nucleotides read TGTGCCAGCAGTCAGACACTTTACCATGGCTACACCTTC.